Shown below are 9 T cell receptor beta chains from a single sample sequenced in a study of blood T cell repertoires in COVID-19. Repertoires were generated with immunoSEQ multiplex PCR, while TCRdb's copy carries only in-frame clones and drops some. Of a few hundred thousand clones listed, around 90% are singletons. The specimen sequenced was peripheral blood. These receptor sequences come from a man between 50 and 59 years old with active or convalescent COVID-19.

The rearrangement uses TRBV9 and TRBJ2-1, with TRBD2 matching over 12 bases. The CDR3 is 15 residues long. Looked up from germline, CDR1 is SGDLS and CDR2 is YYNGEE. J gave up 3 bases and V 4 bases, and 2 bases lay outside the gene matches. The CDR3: CASSRTSGVYNEQFF. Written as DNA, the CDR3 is TGTGCCAGCAGCCGGACTAGCGGGGTCTACAATGAGCAGTTCTTC.

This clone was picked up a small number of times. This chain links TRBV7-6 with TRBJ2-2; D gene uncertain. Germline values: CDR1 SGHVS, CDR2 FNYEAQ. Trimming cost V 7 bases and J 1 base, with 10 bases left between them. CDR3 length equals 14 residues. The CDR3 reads CASTLGRNTGELFF. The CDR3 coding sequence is TGTGCCAGCACCTTGGGCAGGAACACCGGGGAGCTGTTTTTT.

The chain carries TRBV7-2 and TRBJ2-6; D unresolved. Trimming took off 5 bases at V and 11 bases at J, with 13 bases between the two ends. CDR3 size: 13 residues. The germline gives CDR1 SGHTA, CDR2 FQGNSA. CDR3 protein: CASSDGMADVLTF. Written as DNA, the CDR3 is TGTGCCAGCAGCGATGGTATGGCGGACGTCCTGACTTTC.

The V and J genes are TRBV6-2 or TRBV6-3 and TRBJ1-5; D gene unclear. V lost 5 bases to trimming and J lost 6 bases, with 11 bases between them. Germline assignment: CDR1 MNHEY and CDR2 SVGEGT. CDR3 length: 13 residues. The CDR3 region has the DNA TGTGCCAGCAGTCGCCGACAACTTCAGCCCCAGCATTTT. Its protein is CASSRRQLQPQHF.

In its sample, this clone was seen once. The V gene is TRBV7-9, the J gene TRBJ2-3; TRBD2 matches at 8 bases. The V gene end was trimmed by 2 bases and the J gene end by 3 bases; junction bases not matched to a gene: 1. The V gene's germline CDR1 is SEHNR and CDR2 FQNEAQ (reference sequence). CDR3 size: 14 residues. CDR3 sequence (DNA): TGTGCCAGCAGCTTATTAGCGGGAACAGATACGCAGTATTTT. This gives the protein CASSLLAGTDTQYF.

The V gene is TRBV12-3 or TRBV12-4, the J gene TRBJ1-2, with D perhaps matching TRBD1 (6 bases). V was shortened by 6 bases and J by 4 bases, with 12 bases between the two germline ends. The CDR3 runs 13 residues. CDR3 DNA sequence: TGTGCCAGCAGCCCCACAGGGATCTATGGCTACACCTTC. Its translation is CASSPTGIYGYTF.

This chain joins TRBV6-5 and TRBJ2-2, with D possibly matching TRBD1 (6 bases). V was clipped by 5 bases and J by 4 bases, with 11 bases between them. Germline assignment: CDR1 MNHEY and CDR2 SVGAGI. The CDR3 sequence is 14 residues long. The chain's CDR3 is CASSPGQVTGELFF. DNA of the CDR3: TGTGCCAGCAGTCCGGGACAAGTCACCGGGGAGCTGTTTTTT.

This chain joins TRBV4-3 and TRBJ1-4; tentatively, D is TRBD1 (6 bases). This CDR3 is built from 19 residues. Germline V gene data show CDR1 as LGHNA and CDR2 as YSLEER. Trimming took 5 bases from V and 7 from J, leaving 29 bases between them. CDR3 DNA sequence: TGCGCCAGCAGCTGGCCCCGCACAGTCAAACAGGGTGATTTTGAAAAACTGTTTTTT. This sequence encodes CASSWPRTVKQGDFEKLFF.

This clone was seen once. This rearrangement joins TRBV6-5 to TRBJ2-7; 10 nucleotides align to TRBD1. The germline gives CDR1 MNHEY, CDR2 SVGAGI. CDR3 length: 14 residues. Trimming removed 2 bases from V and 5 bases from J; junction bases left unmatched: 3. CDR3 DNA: TGTGCCAGCAGTTACCGGACAGGGGGTCACGAGCAGTACTTC. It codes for CASSYRTGGHEQYF.